This T cell receptor beta chain was retrieved from a study of OX40 agonist ivuxolimab in advanced cancers. The wider study: Partial responses were seen in three patients, one with hepatocellular carcinoma and two with cutaneous melanoma. Whole-study findings and limits: Not determined was the antigen specificity of the expanded peripheral T cells.

V was pared by 2 bases and J by 4 bases, with 7 bases of the junction left unmatched. Germline values: CDR1 GTSNPN, CDR2 SVGIG (reference sequence). CDR3 size: 15 residues. This table comes from immunoSEQ multiplex PCR, and its TCRdb copy is limited to in-frame clones, with some not included. Here the sample spans some 100,000 clones, 70% to 90% being singletons. On cycle 4 day 1 and cycle 7 day 1, as well as at baseline, blood was sampled. For this clone: The antigen is undetermined.

The genes are TRBV30 and TRBJ2-1, with 8 nucleotides matching TRBD2. Specimen: CD4+ or CD8+ T cells sorted from blood, collected in a trial of the OX40 agonist ivuxolimab. This TCR was recovered from an adult with an advanced solid tumor such as melanoma, head and neck, liver or kidney cancer. The chain's CDR3 is CAWSRWGLDYNEQFF. The CDR3 bases are TGTGCCTGGAGTAGGTGGGGACTAGATTACAATGAGCAGTTCTTC.